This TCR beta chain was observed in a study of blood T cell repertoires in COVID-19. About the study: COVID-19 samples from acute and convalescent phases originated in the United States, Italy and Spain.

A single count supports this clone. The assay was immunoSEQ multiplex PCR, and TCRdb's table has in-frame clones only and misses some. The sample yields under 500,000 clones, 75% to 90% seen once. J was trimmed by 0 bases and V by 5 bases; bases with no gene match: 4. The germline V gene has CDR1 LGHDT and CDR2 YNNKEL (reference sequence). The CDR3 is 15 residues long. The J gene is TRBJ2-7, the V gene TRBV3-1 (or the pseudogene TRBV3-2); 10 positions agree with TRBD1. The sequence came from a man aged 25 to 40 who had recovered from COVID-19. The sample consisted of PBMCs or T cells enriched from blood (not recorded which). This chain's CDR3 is CASSGQGVHSYEQYF. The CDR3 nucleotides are TGTGCCAGCAGCGGACAGGGGGTTCACTCCTACGAGCAGTACTTC.